What follows are 30 T cell receptor beta chains derived from one specimen sequenced in a study of cytomegalovirus exposure and HLA in healthy donors. PCR employed 60 Vbeta and 13 Jbeta primers. Produced via immunoSEQ multiplex PCR; TCRdb's table is partial and in-frame only. This table holds 180,000 or so clones, 77% found once. The sequenced material came from PBMCs. The receptor set was obtained from a young man in good health and CMV-seronegative.

To note about this clone: Mismatch with germline at one junction end may stem from a read error. The V call is TRBV29-1, the J call TRBJ2-5; TRBD1 is a possible D gene (5 bases). Germline loops: CDR1 SQVTM, CDR2 ANQGSEA. The CDR3 is 15 residues long. The CDR3 is CNVDPGPGRAGTQYF. CDR3 coding DNA: TGCAACGTTGATCCCGGCCCTGGCAGGGCAGGGACCCAGTACTTC.

The chain links TRBV29-1 to TRBJ2-3; TRBD1 is a possible D gene (9 bases). The CDR3 runs to 20 residues. Germline V gene sequence: CDR1 SQVTM, CDR2 ANQGSEA. V was cut by 7 bases and J by 0 bases, with 32 bases left in between. CDR3 region: CSAPGAVTGGLVPSTDTQYF. CDR3 DNA: TGCAGCGCCCCCGGGGCCGTGACAGGGGGACTAGTCCCTAGCACAGATACGCAGTATTTT.

This rearrangement joins TRBV7-2 to TRBJ1-5; D is undetermined. V was clipped by 5 bases and J by 1 base, with 12 bases between them. This CDR3 contains 15 residues. The germline V gene encodes CDR1 SGHTA and CDR2 FQGNSA. This CDR3 is CASSDRVTSNQPQHF. The CDR3 coding sequence is TGTGCCAGCAGCGACCGGGTCACAAGCAATCAGCCCCAGCATTTT.

V usage is TRBV18 and J usage is TRBJ2-7; a weak D match, TRBD2 (5 bases). This CDR3 has 13 residues. Germline V gene data show CDR1 as KGHSH and CDR2 as LQKENI. The V and J ends lost 2 bases and 4 bases respectively, with 9 bases between them. The CDR3 sequence is CASSPKGEYEQYF. CDR3 bases: TGTGCCAGCTCACCAAAGGGAGAATACGAGCAGTACTTC.

V and J are TRBV7-3 and TRBJ1-2; D is unresolved. The V end lost 1 base, the J end lost 2 bases, and 11 bases lay between the germline ends. The CDR3 runs to 15 residues. Germline V gene data show CDR1 as SGHTA and CDR2 as FQGTGA. CDR3 bases: TGTGCCAGCAGCTTAAGTCCGACGGGAAACTATGGCTACACCTTC. Translating gives CASSLSPTGNYGYTF.

The V gene is TRBV27, the J gene TRBJ2-7; TRBD2 matches at 9 bases. CDR1 is MNHEY, CDR2 SMNVEV, per germline (reference sequence). This CDR3 has 15 residues. V shed 6 bases and J 4 bases; nucleotides not matched to a gene: 10. The CDR3 sequence: CASRMPSGEDYEQYF. The CDR3 coding sequence is TGTGCCAGCAGAATGCCTAGCGGGGAAGATTACGAGCAGTACTTC.

This chain connects TRBV30 to TRBJ2-7, with D perhaps TRBD2 (6 bases). CDR3 length: 14 amino acids. Germline CDR1 and CDR2: GTSNPN and SVGIG (reference sequence). Between the trimmed V and J ends, which lost 5 bases and 2 bases, there was a span of 16 bases. The CDR3 sequence: CAWGPGLLAYEQYF. In DNA form, the CDR3 reads TGTGCCTGGGGACCGGGACTCCTAGCCTACGAGCAGTACTTC.

This clone was seen only once. This sequence joins TRBV19 and TRBJ1-2; no definite D call. Germline V lookup: CDR1 LNHDA, CDR2 SQIVND (reference sequence). This CDR3 is 11 amino acids long. V was shortened by 8 bases and J by 5 bases, with 9 bases between the two germline ends. CDR3 coding DNA: TGTGCCAGTGAGATCTCGTATGGCTACACCTTC. Translation: CASEISYGYTF.

The rearrangement joins TRBV4-2 to TRBJ2-1; 12 nucleotides line up with TRBD2. CDR3 size: 15 residues. Germline CDR1 LGHNA, CDR2 YNFKEQ. V trimming: 4 bases; J trimming: 4 bases; junction bases outside the gene matches: 2. The CDR3 DNA reads TGTGCCAGCAGCCCTCTAGCGGGAGGGTACAATGAGCAGTTCTTC. Amino acids: CASSPLAGGYNEQFF.

The chain uses TRBV7-8 and TRBJ2-2; D perhaps matches TRBD2 (5 bases). The CDR3 has 16 residues. CDR1 and CDR2 (germline): SGHVS, FQNEAQ. Trimming took off 3 bases at V and 6 bases at J, with 17 bases between the two ends. The CDR3 protein is CASSFRGSASPGELFF. The CDR3 DNA reads TGTGCCAGCAGCTTCCGGGGTAGCGCGTCCCCCGGGGAGCTGTTTTTT.

The sample holds one count of this clone. The V gene is TRBV5-1, the J gene TRBJ2-5; a weak D match, TRBD2 (7 bases). Trimming left V 1 base short and J 5 bases short, with 12 bases between. Germline V lookup: CDR1 SGHRS, CDR2 YFSETQ. This CDR3 is built from 14 residues. CDR3 DNA sequence: TGCGCCAGCAGCTTGCCCGGGGGGCCGGAGACCCAGTACTTC. Amino acid sequence: CASSLPGGPETQYF.

This clone was seen only a few times. The chain links TRBV19 to TRBJ2-7; D might be TRBD2 (6 bases). Per the germline V gene, CDR1 is LNHDA and CDR2 is SQIVND (reference sequence). Trimming took 1 base from V and 7 from J, leaving 20 bases between them. The CDR3 has 16 residues. CDR3 nucleotide sequence: TGTGCCAGTAGTATAGTCGGGGGAGGAAGTTCTCGAGAGCAGTACTTC. Amino acids: CASSIVGGGSSREQYF.

V is TRBV7-2 and J is TRBJ1-6; 7 bases match TRBD1. In germline, CDR1 is SGHTA, CDR2 FQGNSA. V gave up 2 bases and J gave up 7 bases; unmatched junction bases: 5. The CDR3 contains 15 residues. The CDR3, as DNA: TGTGCCAGCAGCTTACCCCAGGGGGAGAATTCACCCCTCCACTTT. It yields the protein CASSLPQGENSPLHF.

This clone was detected once. The genes are TRBV27 and TRBJ2-5; 8 nucleotides agree with TRBD1. Germline V gene lookup returns CDR1 MNHEY and CDR2 SMNVEV (reference sequence). This CDR3 is built from 15 residues. The junction had 5 bases not matched to a gene; V was cut back by 0 bases and J by 5 bases. The CDR3, as DNA: TGTGCCAGCAGTTTATCGGACAGGGATGGGGAGACCCAGTACTTC. Translated, it gives CASSLSDRDGETQYF.

This chain links TRBV5-4 with TRBJ2-4; TRBD1 matches at 7 bases. This CDR3 is 15 amino acids long. The germline gives CDR1 SGHNT, CDR2 YYREEE (reference sequence). Trimming cost V 0 bases and J 7 bases; bases outside gene matches: 7. CDR3 DNA sequence: TGTGCCAGCAGCTTGGCGGGGACACAGGGGAACATTCAGTACTTC. It codes for CASSLAGTQGNIQYF. Full variable domain (missing parts from reference TRBV5-4 and TRBJ2-4): ETGVTQSPTHLIKTRGQQVTLRCSSQSGHNTVSWYQQALGQGPQFIFQYYREEENGRGNFPPRFSGLQFPNYSSELNVNALELDDSALYLCASSLAGTQGNIQYFGAGTRLSVL.

This rearrangement joins TRBV5-1 to TRBJ2-5; a possible D gene is TRBD2 (5 bases). The CDR3 spans 15 residues. Germline lookup yields CDR1 SGHRS and CDR2 YFSETQ. Trimming pared 4 bases from V and 4 bases from J, leaving 17 bases between. The CDR3 here is CASSRWSGSGETQYF. The DNA of the CDR3 is TGCGCCAGCAGCCGTTGGTCGGGGAGTGGAGAGACCCAGTACTTC.

This clone was observed at least ten times. V usage is TRBV6-6 and J usage is TRBJ2-7; 11 positions agree with TRBD1. This CDR3 has 15 residues. Germline lookup yields CDR1 MNHNY and CDR2 SVGAGI (reference sequence). The junction had 11 bases not matched to a gene; V was cut back by 6 bases and J by 7 bases. CDR3 sequence: CASSAIGQGAWEQYF. The DNA for the CDR3 is TGTGCCAGCAGCGCAATCGGACAGGGGGCTTGGGAGCAGTACTTC.

The rearrangement uses TRBV25-1 and TRBJ2-7, with D possibly TRBD1 on 5 matching bases. The germline CDR1 and CDR2 sequences are MGHDK and SYGVNS. The V gene lost 3 bases and the J gene lost 6 bases, with 12 bases spanning the gap. CDR3 length equals 13 residues. CDR3 region: CASSDIGVAEQYF. The CDR3 DNA is TGTGCCAGCAGTGATATAGGGGTGGCCGAGCAGTACTTC.

This rearrangement joins TRBV30 to TRBJ1-5; 9 positions agree with TRBD1. V was pared by 3 bases and J by 4 bases, with 7 bases of the junction left unmatched. This CDR3 region has 15 residues. The germline V gene encodes CDR1 GTSNPN and CDR2 SVGIG (reference sequence). CDR3 protein: CAWRRGGTGNQPQHF. In DNA, the CDR3 is TGTGCCTGGAGGAGGGGCGGGACAGGGAATCAGCCCCAGCATTTT.

The chain recombines TRBV7-2 with TRBJ1-4; 9 bases align to TRBD1. Germline V gives CDR1 SGHTA, CDR2 FQGNSA. This CDR3 spans 16 amino acids. V dropped 2 bases and J dropped 8; count of bases not matched to a gene: 9. For the CDR3, the DNA is TGTGCCAGCAGCTTAACCGGGACAGGGTCTTGGGAAAAACTGTTTTTT. This sequence encodes CASSLTGTGSWEKLFF.

The chain carries TRBV6-4 and TRBJ1-6, with TRBD1 matching over 9 bases. Germline lookup yields CDR1 MRHNA and CDR2 SNTAGT. With 5 bases clipped from V and 7 bases from J, the junction kept 6 bases outside the gene matches. The CDR3 has 15 residues. The CDR3 protein is CASSSAGQGNSPLHF. In nucleotides, the CDR3 is TGTGCCAGCAGTTCAGCCGGACAGGGGAATTCACCCCTCCACTTT.

The chain employs TRBV7-9 and TRBJ2-1; a weak D match, TRBD2 (6 bases). Trimming left V 4 bases short and J 1 base short, with 11 bases between. This CDR3 is 15 amino acids long. CDR1 and CDR2 (germline): SEHNR, FQNEAQ (reference sequence). The CDR3 loop is CASSSPGRSYNEQFF. In DNA, the CDR3 is TGTGCCAGCAGCTCCCCAGGGAGGTCCTACAATGAGCAGTTCTTC.

This sequence joins TRBV9 and TRBJ2-3; 7 bases map to TRBD2. CDR3 length: 15 amino acids. The V segment lost 1 base and the J segment 2 bases; nucleotides outside the gene matches: 4. Per the germline V gene, CDR1 is SGDLS and CDR2 is YYNGEE. The chain's CDR3 is CASSVPSGSTDTQYF. CDR3 DNA: TGTGCCAGCAGCGTACCTAGCGGCTCCACAGATACGCAGTATTTT.

J is TRBJ2-5 and V is TRBV5-7; the D gene is possibly TRBD2 (7 bases). TRBV5-7 is labeled an ORF, and its function is uncertain. The CDR3 is 17 residues long. This CDR3 reads CAQQLSSGEGGKETQYF. Here the CDR3 DNA reads TGTGCACAGCAGCTTAGTTCAGGGGAGGGGGGGAAAGAGACCCAGTACTTC.

The chain joins TRBV19 to TRBJ1-5; D is possibly TRBD1 (6 bases). There are 15 residues in the CDR3. Germline lookup yields CDR1 LNHDA and CDR2 SQIVND (reference sequence). Trimming cost V 5 bases and J 6 bases, with 17 bases left between them. For the CDR3, the DNA is TGTGCCAGTAGTGGGGGGGCGGGGATTCTTCAGCCCCAGCATTTT. It is translated as CASSGGAGILQPQHF.

This chain joins TRBV6-5 and TRBJ2-7, with 10 bases matching TRBD2. Losses at the gene ends were 0 bases for V and 0 bases for J; bases not matched to a gene: 2. The germline V gene encodes CDR1 MNHEY and CDR2 SVGAGI. CDR3 size: 16 residues. The CDR3 loop reads CASSYSPSGSSYEQYF. DNA for the CDR3: TGTGCCAGCAGTTACTCTCCTAGCGGGAGCTCCTACGAGCAGTACTTC.

This chain uses TRBV4-3 with TRBJ2-1; 9 nucleotides agree with TRBD2. Germline V CDR1 and CDR2: LGHNA, YSLEER. Germline trimming cut 4 bases from V and 0 bases from J; bases unmatched to any gene: 10. The CDR3 consists of 18 residues. The CDR3 region is CASSPLLAGDSSYNEQFF. The DNA of the CDR3 is TGCGCCAGCAGCCCCCTCTTAGCGGGGGATAGCTCCTACAATGAGCAGTTCTTC.

The chain couples TRBV7-9 to TRBJ2-3; 7 bases fit TRBD1. Unmatched junction bases numbered 9, after V lost 5 bases and J lost 1 base. The length of the CDR3 is 16 residues. From germline, CDR1 is SEHNR and CDR2 FQNEAQ (reference sequence). The CDR3 here is CASSIGQAVGTDTQYF. In DNA, the CDR3 is TGTGCCAGCAGCATCGGACAGGCGGTAGGCACAGATACGCAGTATTTT. Using reference TRBV7-9 and TRBJ2-3 for the parts outside the CDR3, the full variable domain is DTGVSQNPRHKITKRGQNVTFRCDPISEHNRLYWYRQTLGQGPEFLTYFQNEAQLEKSRLLSDRFSAERPKGSFSTLEIQRTEQGDSAMYLCASSIGQAVGTDTQYFGPGTRLTVL.

This clone was observed once. The V and J genes are TRBV25-1 and TRBJ2-5, with TRBD2 as a possible D gene (6 bases). CDR1 and CDR2 from the germline V gene are MGHDK and SYGVNS. V shed 3 bases and J shed 5 bases, with 13 bases lying between them. The CDR3 is made up of 14 amino acids. The CDR3: CASSDWRAAETQYF. For the CDR3, the DNA is TGTGCCAGCAGTGATTGGAGGGCCGCGGAGACCCAGTACTTC. Full variable domain (outside the CDR3, taken from reference TRBV25-1 and TRBJ2-5): EADIYQTPRYLVIGTGKKITLECSQTMGHDKMYWYQQDPGMELHLIHYSYGVNSTEKGDLSSESTVSRIRTEHFPLTLESARPSHTSQYLCASSDWRAAETQYFGPGTRLLVL.

CDR3 nucleotide sequence: TGTGCCAGCAGTCCGACTAGCGGGGGCATCACAGATACGCAGTATTTT. It codes for CASSPTSGGITDTQYF. This chain connects TRBV6-6 to TRBJ2-3; 12 bases are shared with TRBD2. The CDR3 contains 16 residues. V lost 5 bases, J lost 2 bases, and 5 bases stayed unmatched. Germline lookup yields CDR1 MNHNY and CDR2 SVGAGI (reference sequence).